The 19 T cell receptor beta chains given below trace back to one sample, sequenced in a study of cytomegalovirus exposure and HLA in healthy donors. PCR amplification relied on 60 Vbeta primers (plus 13 Jbeta primers). Repertoires were generated with immunoSEQ multiplex PCR, while TCRdb's copy carries only in-frame clones and drops some. The sample consists of 310,000 or so clones, 80% to 90% of them appearing once. Sequencing input: PBMCs. Receptor source: a woman under 30 in good health and CMV-seronegative.

The rearrangement uses TRBV10-3 and TRBJ2-2, with TRBD2 matching over 10 bases. This CDR3 is 15 amino acids long. V gave up 9 bases and J gave up 5 bases; unmatched junction bases: 9. Germline CDR1 ENHRY, CDR2 SYGVKD. CDR3 loop: CAISSGGVMTGELFF. For the CDR3, the DNA is TGTGCCATTTCTAGCGGGGGAGTAATGACCGGGGAGCTGTTTTTT.

The V gene is TRBV27, the J gene TRBJ1-1, with D uncertain. This CDR3 has 11 amino acids. CDR1 MNHEY and CDR2 SMNVEV come from the germline V gene (reference sequence). Trimming pared 8 bases from V and 7 bases from J, leaving 11 bases between. CDR3 amino acids: CASATRDEAFF. The CDR3 nucleotides are TGTGCCAGCGCTACGCGGGATGAAGCTTTCTTT.

The chain joins TRBV12-5 to TRBJ2-7; D ambiguous. Germline V lookup: CDR1 LGHNT, CDR2 FRNRAP. The V end was cut by 3 bases, the J end by 3 bases, with 6 bases between. This CDR3 has 12 amino acids. The CDR3 DNA follows: TGTGCTAGTGGTTTAGCAGGCTACGAGCAGTACTTC. Amino acids: CASGLAGYEQYF.

The rearrangement uses TRBV18 and TRBJ1-1; tentatively, D is TRBD1 (5 bases). There are 14 residues in the CDR3. CDR1 and CDR2 (germline): KGHSH, LQKENI. V was pared by 3 bases and J by 6 bases, with 14 bases between. CDR3 nucleotide sequence: TGTGCCAGCTCACCCAATGGAGGGGAATCTGAAGCTTTCTTT. Translated: CASSPNGGESEAFF.

This chain links TRBV27 with TRBJ1-6; 8 nucleotides align to TRBD1. The germline V gene has CDR1 MNHEY and CDR2 SMNVEV (reference sequence). Trimming removed 6 bases from V and 9 bases from J; junction bases left unmatched: 4. This CDR3 has 13 amino acids. In DNA, the CDR3 is TGTGCCAGCAGCACAGGGGGGGCTTCACCCCTCCACTTT. It yields the protein CASSTGGASPLHF.

V usage is TRBV13 and J usage is TRBJ2-1; 11 nucleotides agree with TRBD2. Losses at the gene ends were 3 bases for V and 4 bases for J; bases not matched to a gene: 8. CDR1 PRHDT and CDR2 FYEKMQ come from the germline V gene (reference sequence). CDR3 length: 17 residues. DNA for the CDR3: TGTGCCAGCAGCTTTGGTAGCGGGGGGGCAGTGTACAATGAGCAGTTCTTC. Encoded protein: CASSFGSGGAVYNEQFF.

There are a few counts of this clone. CDR3 DNA: TGTGCCAGCACCAGAGGGGACATCAACACCGGGGAGCTGTTTTTT. Its translation: CASTRGDINTGELFF. V usage is TRBV6-5 and J usage is TRBJ2-2; D perhaps matches TRBD1 (6 bases). Trimming removed 7 bases from V and 2 bases from J, with 14 bases in between. CDR3 length equals 15 residues. Germline CDR1 MNHEY, CDR2 SVGAGI.

This clone occurred once. This sequence joins TRBV7-8 and TRBJ1-3; 9 bases agree with TRBD1. CDR1 and CDR2 from the germline V gene are SGHVS and FQNEAQ. The CDR3 extends over 16 amino acids. V was clipped by 5 bases and J by 1 base; unmatched bases: 6. CDR3 loop: CASSPSDRGSGNTIYF. The CDR3 DNA sequence: TGTGCCAGCAGCCCCTCGGACAGGGGATCTGGAAACACCATATATTTT.

This clone appeared a single time. The genes are TRBV7-2 and TRBJ1-2; 8 nucleotides agree with TRBD1. The V gene end was trimmed by 0 bases and the J gene end by 8 bases; junction bases not matched to a gene: 8. The CDR3 extends over 15 amino acids. CDR1 is SGHTA, CDR2 FQGNSA, per germline. The CDR3 region has the DNA TGTGCCAGCAGCTTAGCTGGGACAGGCGGATTAGGCTACACCTTC. Translating it yields CASSLAGTGGLGYTF.

The chain is built from TRBV6-5 and TRBJ1-1; TRBD1 matches 7 bases. V gave up 1 base and J gave up 2 bases; unmatched junction bases: 4. The CDR3 is 15 residues long. The V gene's germline CDR1 is MNHEY and CDR2 SVGAGI. This CDR3 reads CASSYWNRGNTEAFF. CDR3 nucleotide sequence: TGTGCCAGCAGTTACTGGAACAGGGGAAACACTGAAGCTTTCTTT.

J is TRBJ2-1 and V is TRBV7-3; 13 bases are shared with TRBD2. Trimming cost V 3 bases and J 7 bases; bases outside gene matches: 3. The CDR3 is 15 amino acids. From germline, CDR1 is SGHTA and CDR2 FQGTGA. The CDR3 DNA sequence: TGTGCCAGCAGCTTTGGGACTAGCGGGGATAATGAGCAGTTCTTC. As protein: CASSFGTSGDNEQFF. Combining the CDR3 with reference TRBV7-3 and TRBJ2-1 gives the whole variable domain GAGVSQTPSNKVTEKGKYVELRCDPISGHTALYWYRQSLGQGPEFLIYFQGTGAADDSGLPNDRFFAVRPEGSVSTLKIQRTERGDSAVYLCASSFGTSGDNEQFFGPGTRLTVL.

V and J are TRBV12-5 and TRBJ1-1; 7 bases align to TRBD1. J gave up 5 bases and V 8 bases, and 8 bases lay outside the gene matches. CDR3 length equals 13 residues. Looked up from germline, CDR1 is LGHNT and CDR2 is FRNRAP. In DNA form, the CDR3 reads TGTGCTAGTTTGGGGTCAGGGGGGACTGAAGCTTTCTTT. Translation: CASLGSGGTEAFF. The full variable domain, in which reference TRBV12-5 and TRBJ1-1 provide the parts outside the CDR3, is DARVTQTPRHKVTEMGQEVTMRCQPILGHNTVFWYRQTMMQGLELLAYFRNRAPLDDSGMPKDRFSAEMPDATLATLKIQPSEPRDSAVYFCASLGSGGTEAFFGQGTRLTVV.

This clone occurred once. This chain uses TRBV27 with TRBJ2-1; 9 bases align to TRBD2. This CDR3 spans 16 amino acids. Germline trimming cut 6 bases from V and 2 bases from J; bases unmatched to any gene: 8. Germline lookup yields CDR1 MNHEY and CDR2 SMNVEV (reference sequence). This chain's CDR3 is CASRSSAGGPYNEQFF. The CDR3, as DNA: TGTGCCAGCAGGTCGTCCGCGGGGGGGCCCTACAATGAGCAGTTCTTC.

This chain uses TRBV9 with TRBJ1-1; D gene uncertain. CDR1 and CDR2 from the germline V gene are SGDLS and YYNGEE. The CDR3 is made up of 14 amino acids. V gave up 3 bases and J gave up 2 bases, with 11 bases separating them. The CDR3, as DNA: TGTGCCAGCAGCGCCGGACTCTATAACACTGAAGCTTTCTTT. The encoded protein is CASSAGLYNTEAFF.

The CDR3 reads CASSRQGDLGEKLFF. The CDR3 DNA reads TGTGCCAGTAGTAGACAGGGGGATTTGGGTGAAAAACTGTTTTTT. The rearrangement links TRBV19 to TRBJ1-4; 9 nucleotides agree with TRBD1. CDR1 LNHDA and CDR2 SQIVND come from the germline V gene (reference sequence). The CDR3 runs to 15 residues. V lost 4 bases and J lost 7; bases outside the gene matches: 7.

The genes are TRBV4-1 and TRBJ2-7; D is perhaps TRBD1 (6 bases). V was trimmed by 1 base and J by 5 bases, leaving 18 bases between them. Germline V gene lookup returns CDR1 MGHRA and CDR2 YSYEKL. This CDR3 region has 16 residues. CDR3 in amino acids: CASSQGTALSGDEQYF. The DNA of the CDR3 is TGCGCCAGCAGCCAAGGAACGGCCTTATCAGGGGACGAGCAGTACTTC.

The chain carries TRBV5-1 and TRBJ2-7, with TRBD1 matching over 9 bases. J gave up 4 bases and V 2 bases, and 7 bases lay outside the gene matches. Germline assignment: CDR1 SGHRS and CDR2 YFSETQ. The CDR3 consists of 15 residues. CDR3 residues: CASSLWGTGLYEQYF. CDR3 nucleotide sequence: TGCGCCAGCAGCTTATGGGGGACAGGGTTGTACGAGCAGTACTTC.

The chain has TRBV14 and TRBJ1-2, with 8 bases that match TRBD1. The V and J ends lost 9 bases and 3 bases, in that order; junction bases with no gene match: 21. This CDR3 region has 18 residues. CDR1 is SGHDN, CDR2 FVKESK, per germline. DNA for the CDR3: TGTGCCAGTCGGGGGCAGGGGGCAAAAACACTTAAATACTATGGCTACACCTTC. Translating it yields CASRGQGAKTLKYYGYTF.

This rearrangement joins TRBV7-6 to TRBJ1-6; 8 bases are a match to TRBD1. After removal of 2 bases from V and 6 bases from J, the junction contained 6 bases not matched to a gene. The CDR3 extends over 16 amino acids. CDR1 is SGHVS, CDR2 FNYEAQ, per germline. The CDR3 reads CASSLTGTGSNSPLHF. The CDR3 bases are TGTGCCAGCAGCTTAACCGGGACAGGTAGTAATTCACCCCTCCACTTT.